The 9 T cell receptor beta chains below were found in one sample sequenced in a study of T cell responses to AZD1222 COVID-19 vaccine. Clones were sequenced by immunoSEQ multiplex PCR, and TCRdb holds only the in-frame ones, with some missing. Of 95,000 to 150,000 clones listed, approximately 90% were seen once; the top ten hold approximately 7.5%. Sequencing was performed on peripheral blood, taken on day 0 of AZD1222 vaccination. The receptors shown here come from an adult in good health.

The CDR3 bases are TGCGCCAGCAGCCCGACTAGCGGGGGGACCAACACCGGGGAGCTGTTTTTT. It yields the protein CASSPTSGGTNTGELFF. J is TRBJ2-2 and V is TRBV5-1; 13 nucleotides align to TRBD2. The germline gives CDR1 SGHRS, CDR2 YFSETQ. CDR3 length: 17 amino acids. The trim removed 4 bases at V and 2 bases at J, leaving 5 bases unmatched.

V usage is TRBV10-3 and J usage is TRBJ2-7; no clear D gene. Germline-derived CDR1 and CDR2 are ENHRY and SYGVKD. V dropped 1 base and J dropped 7 bases, with 5 bases sitting between them. The CDR3 runs 11 residues. The CDR3 nucleotides read TGTGCCATCAGTGAGTTGAAGGAGCAGTACTTC. Protein sequence: CAISELKEQYF.

The rearrangement joins TRBV28 to TRBJ2-7, with 8 bases aligning to TRBD1. The CDR3 is made up of 14 amino acids. Germline V gene lookup returns CDR1 MDHEN and CDR2 SYDVKM. Trimming removed 8 bases from V and 2 bases from J; junction bases left unmatched: 8. The CDR3 sequence is CASQNPGQAYEQYF. CDR3 DNA sequence: TGTGCCAGCCAGAATCCGGGACAGGCCTACGAGCAGTACTTC.

This sequence joins TRBV5-1 and TRBJ2-1, with 10 bases that match TRBD2. This CDR3 region has 17 residues. Germline values: CDR1 SGHRS, CDR2 YFSETQ. V shed 4 bases, J shed 6 bases, and the junction held 13 bases outside the gene matches. CDR3 sequence: CASSPRTSGQGGNEQFF. The CDR3 region has the DNA TGCGCCAGCAGCCCCAGGACTAGCGGCCAGGGAGGCAATGAGCAGTTCTTC.

V usage is TRBV7-9 and J usage is TRBJ2-7, with D perhaps matching TRBD1 (5 bases). Germline-derived CDR1 and CDR2 are SEHNR and FQNEAQ (reference sequence). V lost 4 bases to trimming and J lost 2 bases, with 12 bases between them. This CDR3 spans 14 amino acids. The CDR3 sequence is CASSSRTPPYEQYF. In DNA form, the CDR3 reads TGTGCCAGCAGCTCCAGGACACCGCCCTACGAGCAGTACTTC. Supplemented by reference TRBV7-9 and TRBJ2-7, the full variable domain reads DTGVSQNPRHKITKRGQNVTFRCDPISEHNRLYWYRQTLGQGPEFLTYFQNEAQLEKSRLLSDRFSAERPKGSFSTLEIQRTEQGDSAMYLCASSSRTPPYEQYFGPGTRLTVT.

V is TRBV7-9 and J is TRBJ2-5, with 9 bases identical to TRBD1. J was trimmed by 4 bases and V by 8 bases; bases with no gene match: 8. CDR1 and CDR2 from the germline V gene are SEHNR and FQNEAQ (reference sequence). The CDR3 is 14 residues long. The CDR3 loop is CASDFLGQGETQYF. CDR3 coding DNA: TGTGCCAGCGACTTTCTGGGACAGGGAGAGACCCAGTACTTC.

The genes are TRBV10-1 and TRBJ2-1, with 9 bases that match TRBD1. J lost 8 bases, V lost 2 bases, and 7 bases had no gene match. Germline V gene data show CDR1 as WNHNN and CDR2 as SYGVQD (reference sequence). The CDR3 length is 15 residues. CDR3 residues: CASSEGTGTPHEQFF. CDR3 bases: TGCGCCAGCAGTGAGGGGACAGGGACCCCCCATGAGCAGTTCTTC.

The V and J genes are TRBV6-2 or TRBV6-3 and TRBJ2-1, with 11 bases aligning to TRBD2. The CDR3 has 21 amino acids. Germline V gene sequence: CDR1 MNHEY, CDR2 SVGEGT. V lost 2 bases, J lost 8 bases, and 23 bases stayed unmatched. The CDR3 DNA follows: TGTGCCAGCAGTTACCTCGCGGGGTGGTTAGCGGGAGGGCCAGGACGGGATGAGCAGTTCTTC. Translating gives CASSYLAGWLAGGPGRDEQFF.

A note on this clone: Other DNA sequences within the sample encode an identical CDR3. CDR3 nucleotide sequence: TGTGCCAGCAGTTCTACAGGGGGTGGAAACACCATATATTTT. It translates to CASSSTGGGNTIYF. V usage is TRBV6-5 and J usage is TRBJ1-3, with 8 bases aligning to TRBD1. The CDR3 contains 14 residues. CDR1 and CDR2 (germline): MNHEY, SVGAGI. Trimming at V came to 4 bases and at J to 3 bases, leaving 2 bases not matched to a gene.